Listed below are T cell receptor beta chains from one sample, sequenced in a study of response to subunit inactivated influenza vaccine. In TCRdb, the RT-PCR reads were re-called with MiXCR into one record per CDR3 protein. The data contain about 500,000 distinct CDR3 sequences, over 10% of them singletons. The sample here was PBMCs from blood, taken 35 to 45 days after vaccination. All receptors come from a man aged 45-60 years who received an inactivated influenza vaccine. Each CDR3 is given with its conserved first and last residue. D genes are given only for firm matches. Only some rows state a clone size, as once, few, many or a class for expanded clones.

cdr3_nt,cdr3_aa,j_call,v_call,d_call,clone_size
TGTGCCAGCAGCCAACAGACAGGGACTGAAGCTTTCTTT,CASSQQTGTEAFF,TRBJ1-1,TRBV14,TRBD1,.
TGTGCCAGCAGCCCCAATTCCTTC,CASSPNSF,TRBJ2-5,TRBV6-5,.,.
TGTGCCATCAGCGGAGGAGACGTCGGAAACTACGAGCAGTACTTC,CAISGGDVGNYEQYF,TRBJ2-7,TRBV10-3,.,few
TGTGCCAGCAGCGAGGGACTAGCCCCCAATGAGCAGTTCTTC,CASSEGLAPNEQFF,TRBJ2-1,TRBV7-2,TRBD2,many
TGCAGTGCGGGGAGGGGGAACAGCTATTCACCCCTCCACTTT,CSAGRGNSYSPLHF,TRBJ1-6,TRBV20-1,.,many
TGTGCCAGCAGCGTAGAGGCTAGCGGGAGGGCCGACGAGCAGTACTTC,CASSVEASGRADEQYF,TRBJ2-7,TRBV9,TRBD2,few
TGTGCCAGCAGCTCGCAGGGGCACACTGAAGCTTTCTTT,CASSSQGHTEAFF,TRBJ1-1,TRBV7-2,.,many
TGTGCCAGCAGCGGATTACCTGGCGGATTCTCCTACAATGAGCAGTTCTTC,CASSGLPGGFSYNEQFF,TRBJ2-1,TRBV27,.,few
TGTGCCAGCATCTCACGGGGGACAGCTTTCTACAATGAGCAGTTCTTC,CASISRGTAFYNEQFF,TRBJ2-1,TRBV6-2/TRBV6-3,.,few
TGTGCCAGTACCTTCAGCGGATACCTTAGCACAGATACGCAGTATTTT,CASTFSGYLSTDTQYF,TRBJ2-3,TRBV6-2/TRBV6-3,.,.
TGTGCCAGCCGCTCAGGGGCCAGTCAGCCCCAGCATTTT,CASRSGASQPQHF,TRBJ1-5,TRBV6-1,.,.
TGCGCCAGCAGCCCGTTGATCGGCGGGAGGGGCACAGATACGCAGTATTTT,CASSPLIGGRGTDTQYF,TRBJ2-3,TRBV5-1,TRBD2,few
TGTGCCAGCAGCCCCTATAGGACGTACGAGCAGTACTTC,CASSPYRTYEQYF,TRBJ2-7,TRBV7-6,.,few
TGTGCCAGCGGGCGCCCCGAAGGTGGGAACACTGAAGCTTTCTTT,CASGRPEGGNTEAFF,TRBJ1-1,TRBV2,.,.
TGTGCCAGCAGCTTAGCGGTCGACGCACACATTCAGTACTTC,CASSLAVDAHIQYF,TRBJ2-4,TRBV7-9,.,few
TGTGCCAGCAGCCCGGGAGTGAAAAACATTCAGTACTTC,CASSPGVKNIQYF,TRBJ2-4,TRBV7-9,.,once
TGTGCCAGCAGCTCAACAGGGACCAACACCGGGGAGCTGTTTTTT,CASSSTGTNTGELFF,TRBJ2-2,TRBV7-3,.,few
TGTGCCAGCGACCCGGGACTAGCAACCGGGGAGCTGTTTTTT,CASDPGLATGELFF,TRBJ2-2,TRBV7-9,TRBD2,few
TGCAGTGCTGTCCCCGCGACGGGAGGGGTACATGAGCAGTACTTC,CSAVPATGGVHEQYF,TRBJ2-7,TRBV20-1,TRBD2,.
TGTGCCAGCAGCCCTCAGGGGAGGAACACTGAAGCTTTCTTT,CASSPQGRNTEAFF,TRBJ1-1,TRBV21-1,.,.
TGTGCCAGCAGCGTAGCTCCTAGCGGCACAGATACGCAGTATTTT,CASSVAPSGTDTQYF,TRBJ2-3,TRBV9,.,few
TGTGCCAGCAGCCTTTTTGGCGTAGCGGGGGGCAGGTCCTACGAGCAGTACTTC,CASSLFGVAGGRSYEQYF,TRBJ2-7,TRBV11-2,TRBD2,few
TGTGCCAGCAGTTTATCGATAGTAGGCGTCTATGGCTACACCTTC,CASSLSIVGVYGYTF,TRBJ1-2,TRBV27,.,few
TGTGCCAGCAGCGTGGGACTAGCGGGAGAGGTGTTCTTC,CASSVGLAGEVFF,TRBJ2-1,TRBV7-7,TRBD2,.
TGTGCCAGCAGCGCCACTTCGGTCGAGACCCAGTACTTC,CASSATSVETQYF,TRBJ2-5,TRBV7-2,.,few
TGTGCCAGCAGCAGGGGGACGAAAGGTGGCTACACCTTC,CASSRGTKGGYTF,TRBJ1-2,TRBV5-8,.,few
TGCGCCAGCAGCCAACACGAGGGTACTAATGAAAAACTGTTTTTT,CASSQHEGTNEKLFF,TRBJ1-4,TRBV4-3,.,.
TGTGCCAGCAGCGTAGATTCTACTAGCGGGAGGGTAGGCGATGAGCAGTTCTTC,CASSVDSTSGRVGDEQFF,TRBJ2-1,TRBV9,TRBD2,few
TGTGCCATCAGTGAGTCCGGTTACTACAATGAGCAGTTCTTC,CAISESGYYNEQFF,TRBJ2-1,TRBV10-3,.,few
TGCAGTGCTGACAGGGGTACTGGGGCCAACGTCCTGACTTTC,CSADRGTGANVLTF,TRBJ2-6,TRBV20-1,TRBD1,.
TGTGCCACCAGCAGTTGGGGACAGGGGACCACCTACGAGCAGTACTTC,CATSSWGQGTTYEQYF,TRBJ2-7,TRBV15,TRBD1,few
TGTGCCAGCAGCCAAGAACAGGGCCGTGCTAGCACAGATACGCAGTATTTT,CASSQEQGRASTDTQYF,TRBJ2-3,TRBV14,.,few
TGCGCCAGCAGACAGGGACAGGGCCTAATCTATGGCTACACCTTC,CASRQGQGLIYGYTF,TRBJ1-2,TRBV4-1,TRBD1,few
TGCAGTGCTAGAGATATCGCTAGGGGTTACGAGCAGTACTTC,CSARDIARGYEQYF,TRBJ2-7,TRBV20-1,.,few
TGTGCCAGCAGCCAAGGGAGCACCCCGGATGAGCAGTTCTTC,CASSQGSTPDEQFF,TRBJ2-1,TRBV4-2,.,.
TGTGCCAGCAGCTTACCGCGGGTTATAGCGGGGGGGTCCGGGGAGCTGTTTTTT,CASSLPRVIAGGSGELFF,TRBJ2-2,TRBV7-2,TRBD2,few
TGTGCCAGCAGGGGCGGAGTCTCATCCGAGCAGTACTTC,CASRGGVSSEQYF,TRBJ2-7,TRBV28,.,once
TGTGCCAGCAGCGCGGGCCCCTTAATCCGCGAGCAGTACTTC,CASSAGPLIREQYF,TRBJ2-7,TRBV13,.,.
TGTGCCATCAGTGAAGGGTTTGGGGCCAACGTCCTGACTTTC,CAISEGFGANVLTF,TRBJ2-6,TRBV10-3,.,many
TGTGCCAGCAGTTTTACAGCCCTTAATGAAAAACTGTTTTTT,CASSFTALNEKLFF,TRBJ1-4,TRBV12-3/TRBV12-4,.,few
TGCGCCAGCAGCCCCTGGGACAGGGGGCCGGGCGAGCAGTACTTC,CASSPWDRGPGEQYF,TRBJ2-7,TRBV5-1,TRBD1,.
TGCGCCAGCAGCCAGAGCGACAGGGTGAACACTGAAGCTTTCTTT,CASSQSDRVNTEAFF,TRBJ1-1,TRBV4-3,TRBD1,few
TGTGCCAGCAGCCAAAACCTGGGAAACACCATATATTTT,CASSQNLGNTIYF,TRBJ1-3,TRBV3-1,.,few
TGTGCCAGCAGCCTTTCCTGGCTAGTTAGCCACAATGAGCAGTTCTTC,CASSLSWLVSHNEQFF,TRBJ2-1,TRBV11-2,.,.
TGTGCCAGCAGCGCACCCAAGACTAGCGGGGATACAGATACGCAGTATTTT,CASSAPKTSGDTDTQYF,TRBJ2-3,TRBV9,TRBD2,.
TGTGCCAGCAGGAAGGGACAGGCCAGCCAAGAGACCCAGTACTTC,CASRKGQASQETQYF,TRBJ2-5,TRBV3-1,TRBD1,.
TGCGCCAGCAATCTCTATTTGGGGACTGAAGCTTTCTTT,CASNLYLGTEAFF,TRBJ1-1,TRBV5-1,.,.
TGTGCCATCAGTGAGTCGTTTCAGGTTTTGAGCCGGGGCAATGAGCAGTTCTTC,CAISESFQVLSRGNEQFF,TRBJ2-1,TRBV10-3,.,.
TGCGCCAGCAGCCCACTTGGACTAGCGGGGGGCGACTACAATGAGCAGTTCTTC,CASSPLGLAGGDYNEQFF,TRBJ2-1,TRBV5-1,TRBD2,.
TGTGCCAGCAGTTCTACAGGCCTTAACTATGGCTACACCTTC,CASSSTGLNYGYTF,TRBJ1-2,TRBV11-2,.,few
TGCAGCGCCACACCCTCCTCTGGAAACACCATATATTTT,CSATPSSGNTIYF,TRBJ1-3,TRBV29-1,.,few
TGTGCCAGCACCGAATGGGGGAGCTCCTACGAGCAGTACTTC,CASTEWGSSYEQYF,TRBJ2-7,TRBV2,.,few
TGTGCCAGCAGTTTCTCTAGCGGGGATACAGATACGCAGTATTTT,CASSFSSGDTDTQYF,TRBJ2-3,TRBV12-3/TRBV12-4,TRBD2,.
TGTGCCAGCAACCCATGGGACAGTAAAACAGATACGCAGTATTTT,CASNPWDSKTDTQYF,TRBJ2-3,TRBV7-9,TRBD1,.
TGTGCCAGCAGACAGTCGGGGGCCACCGGGGAGCTGTTTTTT,CASRQSGATGELFF,TRBJ2-2,TRBV7-2,.,.
TGCAGCGTTGGGGAAGGGGGCGGCACTGAAGCTTTCTTT,CSVGEGGGTEAFF,TRBJ1-1,TRBV29-1,TRBD1,.
TGTGCCGGGGGGATGGGGGTGAACACTGAAGCTTTCTTT,CAGGMGVNTEAFF,TRBJ1-1,TRBV10-3,.,.
TGTGCCAGCAGCACCCGGGACAGGGACTTTGGACCCTGTAAAGCCAAAAACATTCAGTACTTC,CASSTRDRDFGPCKAKNIQYF,TRBJ2-4,TRBV21-1,.,.
TGTGCCATCAGTGGGGGTGTTAAGGACAGACAATACAATGAGCAGTTCTTC,CAISGGVKDRQYNEQFF,TRBJ2-1,TRBV10-3,.,.